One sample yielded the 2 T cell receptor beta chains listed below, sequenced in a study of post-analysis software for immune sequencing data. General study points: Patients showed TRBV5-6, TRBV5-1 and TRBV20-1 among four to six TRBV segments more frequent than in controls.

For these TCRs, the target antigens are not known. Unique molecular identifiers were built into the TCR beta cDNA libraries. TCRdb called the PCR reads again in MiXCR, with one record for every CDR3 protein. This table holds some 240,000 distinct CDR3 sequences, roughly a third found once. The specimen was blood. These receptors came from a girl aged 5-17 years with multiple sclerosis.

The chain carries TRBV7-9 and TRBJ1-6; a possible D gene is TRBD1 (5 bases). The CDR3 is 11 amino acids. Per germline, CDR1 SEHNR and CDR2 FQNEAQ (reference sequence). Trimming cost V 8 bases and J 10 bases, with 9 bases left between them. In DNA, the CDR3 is TGTGCCAGCGGGGCGAGCTCACCCCTCCACTTT. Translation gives CASGASSPLHF. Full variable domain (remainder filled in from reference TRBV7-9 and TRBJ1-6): DTGVSQNPRHKITKRGQNVTFRCDPISEHNRLYWYRQTLGQGPEFLTYFQNEAQLEKSRLLSDRFSAERPKGSFSTLEIQRTEQGDSAMYLCASGASSPLHFGNGTRLTVT.

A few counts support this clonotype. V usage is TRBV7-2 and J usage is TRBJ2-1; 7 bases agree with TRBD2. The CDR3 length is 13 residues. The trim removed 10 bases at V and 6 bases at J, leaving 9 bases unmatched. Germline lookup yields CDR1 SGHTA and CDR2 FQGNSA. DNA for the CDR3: TGTGCCATCCTGGGACTACTTGGCAATGAGCAGTTCTTC. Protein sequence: CAILGLLGNEQFF.